The rows below give T cell receptor beta chains drawn from one sample of a study of tumor-infiltrating lymphocytes in primary liver carcinoma. TCRdb reanalysed the multiplex PCR reads using MiXCR and keeps one entry per CDR3 protein. Among 20,000 to 25,000 distinct CDR3 sequences listed, around 82% were seen once. Sequencing was done on a sample of liver tumor tissue from sampling region 2. The receptors were gathered from a woman aged 30 to 39 with primary liver carcinoma and hepatitis B virus infection. Each CDR3 is given with its conserved first and last residue. Fields, in order: V gene, J gene, clone size, D gene, CDR3 length, CDR3 protein, CDR3 DNA. A D gene is named only where the DNA matches it firmly. Clone size, where shown, is once, few, many, or a class for clones that have expanded.

TRBV6-5	TRBJ1-1	-	-	16	CTSSCGGSGRGTEAFF	TGTACTAGCAGTTGCGGGGGCAGCGGAAGAGGAACTGAAGCTTTCTTT
TRBV29-1	TRBJ2-5	many	-	13	CSVDTGLAETQYF	TGCAGCGTTGATACCGGATTGGCAGAGACCCAGTACTTC
TRBV11-2	TRBJ1-1	once	-	15	CASSLKRGRLNETIF	TGTGCCAGCAGCTTAAAAAGGGGGAGGTTAAATGAAACTATCTTT
TRBV29-1	TRBJ1-1	-	TRBD1	12	CSVETGSGDAFF	TGCAGCGTCGAGACAGGGAGCGGTGATGCTTTCTTT
TRBV10-3	TRBJ2-5	-	-	15	CAISETATRQEIQYF	TGTGCCATCAGCGAGACGGCTACCAGACAAGAGATCCAGTACTTC
TRBV11-2	TRBJ2-1	-	-	14	CASSLLVREGEQFF	TGTGCCAGCAGCCTCTTAGTGAGAGAGGGTGAGCAGTTCTTC
TRBV6-5	TRBJ2-7	-	TRBD1	16	CASSRGQGLLTYEQYF	TGTGCCAGCAGCCGTGGACAGGGGTTATTAACCTACGAGCAGTATTTC
TRBV11-2	TRBJ1-1	few	TRBD1	20	CASSARDRGRKRLSNTEAFF	TGTGCCAGCAGTGCCCGGGACAGGGGGCGCAAGAGGTTGAGTAACACTGAAGCTTTCTTT
TRBV11-2	TRBJ2-2	-	-	15	CTSSSLRSDIGELFF	TGTACCAGCAGCTCGCTACGGTCAGACATCGGGGAGCTGTTTTTT
TRBV20-1	TRBJ2-1	many	TRBD2	16	CSASQLGTSSYNEQFF	TGCAGTGCTAGCCAACTCGGGACTAGCTCCTACAATGAGCAGTTCTTC
TRBV28	TRBJ2-3	-	TRBD1	17	CASRFAKQGRLTDTQYF	TGTGCCAGCAGATTCGCAAAACAGGGGCGATTGACAGATACACAGTATTTT
TRBV4-1	TRBJ1-4	once	-	15	CTSGQVRGSNEKLFF	TGCACCAGCGGCCAAGTGAGGGGATCTAATGAAAAACTGTTCTTT
TRBV6-1	TRBJ1-2	-	-	18	CASSGLFLALRSNYGYTF	TGTGCCAGCAGTGGACTGTTCCTGGCCCTTAGATCTAACTATGGCTATACCTTC
TRBV6-2/TRBV6-3	TRBJ2-7	-	-	15	CASGPFRSSSYEQYF	TGTGCCAGCGGCCCTTTTAGGAGCAGCTCCTACGAGCAGTACTTC
TRBV6-2/TRBV6-3	TRBJ2-5	-	-	14	CTSSYGQAEGTQYF	TGTACCAGCAGTTACGGCCAGGCCGAGGGAACCCAGTACTTC
TRBV4-2	TRBJ1-1	-	-	16	CASSPVEGRGNTEALF	TGTGCCAGCAGCCCCGTCGAGGGGAGAGGGAATACTGAGGCTCTCTTT
TRBV2	TRBJ2-7	many	-	12	CASGGLFYEQYF	TGTGCCAGCGGGGGTCTATTCTACGAGCAGTACTTC
TRBV6-5	TRBJ2-6	-	-	18	CASKTYSGHVSGANALTF	TGTGCCAGCAAGACATACAGTGGGCACGTCTCTGGGGCCAACGCCCTGACTTTC
TRBV7-8	TRBJ2-5	-	TRBD2	18	CVNILGGPSGSYQETQYF	TGTGTCAACATCTTAGGGGGACCTAGCGGGAGTTATCAAGAGACCCAGTACTTC
TRBV11-2	TRBJ2-7	-	-	13	CTSSSGSSYQQYF	TGTACCAGCAGCTCAGGCTCAAGTTACCAGCAGTACTTC
TRBV4-3	TRBJ2-7	-	TRBD2	18	CASSQAVTGGHNSYEQYF	TGCGCCAGCAGCCAAGCTGTGACGGGAGGTCACAATAGCTACGAGCAATACTTC
TRBV5-1	TRBJ2-1	few	-	16	CASSFATSPGSNEQLF	TGCGCCAGCAGCTTTGCGACATCCCCGGGGTCCAATGAGCAGCTCTTC
TRBV6-5	TRBJ2-2	-	-	15	CASSPWTAFTGVLFF	TGTGCCAGCAGTCCGTGGACAGCGTTCACCGGGGTGCTGTTTTTT
TRBV12-3/TRBV12-4	TRBJ2-5	-	-	17	CVSGSQFLGANQETQYF	TGTGTCAGCGGTTCACAGTTCCTTGGGGCAAACCAAGAGACCCAGTACTTC
TRBV10-3	TRBJ2-1	-	-	14	CAISESVHYNKHSF	TGTGCCATCAGTGAGTCTGTTCACTACAATAAGCACTCCTTC
TRBV29-1	TRBJ2-5	-	-	13	CDVEERNQETQYF	TGCGACGTTGAAGAGAGAAACCAAGAGACCCAATACTTC
TRBV5-1	TRBJ2-1	-	-	16	CVSSFAISPGFNEQFF	TGCGTCAGTAGCTTTGCGATATCCCCGGGGTTCAATGAGCAGTTCTTC
TRBV7-9	TRBJ2-3	-	-	13	CASSLQGTDMQYF	TGTGCCAGCAGCTTACAGGGTACAGATATGCAGTATTTT
TRBV24-1	TRBJ2-3	-	-	14	CTTSDTIGTLTQYF	TGTACCACCAGTGATACTATCGGGACGCTGACGCAGTATTTT
TRBV5-5	TRBJ1-5	-	-	16	CASSCNGPGSNQPQHF	TGTGCCAGCAGCTGTAACGGCCCGGGGAGCAATCAGCCCCAGCATTTT
TRBV6-5	TRBJ1-1	-	-	16	CASSREGSGRGTEAFF	TGTGCCAGCAGTCGCGAGGGCAGCGGAAGAGGAACTGAAGCTTTCTTT
TRBV11-2	TRBJ2-5	-	-	13	CASSPSTNETQYF	TGTGCCAGCAGCCCATCCACTAATGAGACCCAATACTTC
TRBV28	TRBJ1-2	-	TRBD1	15	CASIQGQGANYNCTF	TGTGCCAGCATCCAAGGACAGGGGGCCAACTATAACTGCACCTTC
TRBV11-2	TRBJ2-1	once	-	11	CASSPVSVQFF	TGTGCCAGCAGTCCAGTCAGTGTGCAGTTCTTC
TRBV6-5	TRBJ2-4	-	-	17	CASSPCHGLFTKNIQYF	TGTGCCAGCAGTCCCTGTCACGGCTTGTTTACCAAAAACATTCAGTACTTC
TRBV11-2	TRBJ1-1	-	-	15	CASSLKRGRLNAALF	TGTGCCAGCAGCTTAAAAAGAGGAAGGTTAAATGCAGCTCTCTTT
TRBV6-5	TRBJ2-2	-	TRBD1	15	CASSPRTGFTMQLFF	TGTGCCAGCAGTCCGCGGACAGGGTTCACCATGCAGCTGTTTTTT
TRBV5-6	TRBJ2-2	few	-	15	CVSSLAPRVTGGLFF	TGTGTCAGCAGTTTGGCACCCAGGGTCACCGGGGGGCTGTTTTTT
TRBV5-4	TRBJ2-1	-	-	16	CASSFPSGRSRNEESF	TGTGCCAGCAGCTTCCCCAGTGGGAGGAGTCGGAATGAGGAGTCCTTC
TRBV7-8	TRBJ2-1	-	-	15	CASGHWGSGDNELFF	TGTGCCAGCGGCCACTGGGGTTCTGGAGACAATGAGCTGTTCTTT
TRBV28	TRBJ2-7	once	-	12	CVSSNSFYEEYF	TGTGTCAGCAGCAACTCCTTCTACGAGGAGTACTTC
TRBV7-9	TRBJ2-7	many	-	12	CASSLVPNAQYF	TGTGCCAGCAGCTTAGTTCCCAACGCGCAGTACTTC
TRBV7-9	TRBJ2-2	-	-	12	CARSPDVGELFF	TGTGCCCGCAGCCCAGATGTCGGGGAGCTGTTTTTT
TRBV4-1	TRBJ2-1	-	TRBD2	18	CARSQDSGLEVSYNEQFF	TGCGCCAGAAGCCAAGATTCCGGACTAGAGGTGTCCTACAATGAGCAGTTCTTC
TRBV11-2	TRBJ1-2	-	-	13	CASIQGGGGGYTF	TGTGCCAGTATTCAGGGAGGGGGTGGAGGCTACACCTTC
TRBV29-1	TRBJ2-1	few	TRBD2	12	CSALRDYNEKPF	TGCAGCGCCCTAAGGGACTACAATGAGAAGCCCTTC
TRBV28	TRBJ2-7	-	-	16	CASSLSTCGQPYEQYF	TGTGCCAGCAGTTTATCGACCTGCGGACAGCCCTACGAGCAATACTTC
TRBV21-1	TRBJ2-7	-	-	12	CTSSKGSCEQYF	TGTACAAGCAGCAAAGGGTCCTGCGAGCAGTACTTC
TRBV4-2	TRBJ1-1	-	-	16	CASSHVEGRVYTEAFF	TGTGCCAGCAGCCACGTCGAGGGGAGAGTGTACACTGAAGCTTTCTTT
TRBV7-9	TRBJ2-7	once	-	14	CASSLALSGNEHYF	TGTGCCAGCAGCTTAGCGCTGTCGGGGAACGAGCACTACTTC
TRBV28	TRBJ2-5	-	TRBD2	13	CASRRSGDETQYF	TGTGCTAGCAGACGGAGCGGGGATGAGACCCAGTACTTC
TRBV5-4	TRBJ2-3	-	TRBD2	18	CASSNPAASGSWTGTQYF	TGTGCCAGTAGTAACCCGGCGGCTAGCGGGAGTTGGACAGGTACGCAGTATTTT
TRBV30	TRBJ2-2	-	-	12	CTWNVLPGELFF	TGTACCTGGAATGTACTTCCCGGGGAGCTGTTTTTT
TRBV11-2	TRBJ2-7	-	-	18	CASSSSVGLEGGGYEQYF	TGTGCCAGCAGCTCATCCGTTGGACTAGAGGGAGGGGGGTACGAGCAGTACTTC
TRBV14	TRBJ2-3	many	-	13	CASSRQYTDTQYF	TGTGCCAGTAGCCGCCAATACACAGATACGCAGTATTTT
TRBV6-6	TRBJ1-1	-	-	14	CASSPAIRNTEAFF	TGTGCCAGCAGTCCGGCGATACGCAACACTGAAGCTTTCTTC
TRBV11-1	TRBJ2-4	-	TRBD1	15	CVSSLAGTGHGIHYF	TGTGTCAGCAGCTTAGCCGGGACAGGTCATGGCATTCATTACTTC
TRBV4-3	TRBJ2-3	-	-	18	CANWQDAGTPILTDTQYF	TGCGCCAACTGGCAAGATGCAGGGACACCTATACTCACAGATACGCAGTATTTT
TRBV4-3	TRBJ2-3	-	-	18	CVSSQSVWLGDPDDTRYF	TGCGTCAGCAGCCAGTCGGTTTGGCTGGGTGATCCCGATGATACGCGGTATTTT